This T cell receptor beta chain was captured by sequencing in a study of CD8+CD57+ T cells in acquired aplastic anemia. Study-level information: On average, sorted CD4+ and CD8+ cells gave 2.5 to 4 ug of DNA. Findings and limits, study-wide: Patients were compared with controls for CD8+ Simpson's diversity, and no significant difference emerged. About 27 CD8+ CDR3 sequences were shared between patients and controls.

The CDR3 loop spans 15 amino acids. Looked up from germline, CDR1 is LNHDA and CDR2 is SQIVND (reference sequence). Trimming at V came to 5 bases and at J to 3 bases, leaving 6 bases not matched to a gene. This clonotype was detected once. Its antigen remains unidentified. Genomic DNA served as template for TCR beta VDJ and CDR3 profiling. TCRdb ran MiXCR on the reads and lists one entry per CDR3 protein. The sample lists 250,000 to 350,000 distinct CDR3 sequences, 55% to 65% seen once, with roughly 8% in the top ten. The source of this sequence is a human donor with severe aplastic anemia or a healthy control (not recorded which). The V call is TRBV19, the J call TRBJ2-7, with TRBD1 matching 11 bases. Sequenced input: sorted CD4+, CD8+, or CD8+CD57+ T cells (not recorded which) from PBMCs. CDR3 nucleotide sequence: TGTGCCAGTAGTCCGTGGACAGGGGGCCACTACGAGCAGTACTTC. Translation gives CASSPWTGGHYEQYF.